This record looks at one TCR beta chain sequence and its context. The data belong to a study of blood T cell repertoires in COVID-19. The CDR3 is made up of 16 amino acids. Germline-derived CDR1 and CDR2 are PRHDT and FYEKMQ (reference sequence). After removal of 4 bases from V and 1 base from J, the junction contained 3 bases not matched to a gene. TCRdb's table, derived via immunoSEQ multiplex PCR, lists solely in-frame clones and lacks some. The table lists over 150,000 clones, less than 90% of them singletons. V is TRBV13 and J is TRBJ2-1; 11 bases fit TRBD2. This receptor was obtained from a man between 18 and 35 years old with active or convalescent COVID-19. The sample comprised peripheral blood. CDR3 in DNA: TGTGCCAGCAGCTCCAGACTAGCGGGGTCCTACAATGAGCAGTTCTTC. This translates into CASSSRLAGSYNEQFF.